This is a list of T cell receptor beta chains from one sample in a study of blood T cell repertoires in COVID-19. Assay: immunoSEQ multiplex PCR; the TCRdb copy retains only in-frame clones and omits some. The table records 120,000 or so clones, 81% of them present only once. Sequencing used peripheral blood. The source is a man in his thirties or forties with COVID-19, enrolled during active disease. Each CDR3 is given with its conserved first and last residue. The order of the fields is V gene, J gene, clone size, D gene, CDR3 DNA, CDR3 protein. A D gene is named only where the DNA matches it firmly. Clone size, where shown, is once, few, many, or a class for clones that have expanded.

TRBV5-1	TRBJ1-1	-	-	TGCGCCAGCAGCTTGGCTTTGCAGGGTGGTGTCACTGAAGCTTTCTTT	CASSLALQGGVTEAFF
TRBV30	TRBJ1-6	-	-	TGTGCCCGCGGGGGTTGGGATTCACCCCTCCACTTT	CARGGWDSPLHF
TRBV28	TRBJ2-5	-	TRBD1	TGTGCCAGCAGTTTTCTTCCCAGACAGGGGGAAGAGACCCAGTACTTC	CASSFLPRQGEETQYF
TRBV19	TRBJ1-4	-	-	TGTGCCAGTAGTGCCCACGGACAGACGAATGAAAAACTGTTTTTT	CASSAHGQTNEKLFF
TRBV24-1	TRBJ2-5	-	TRBD1	TGTGCCACCAGTGATAGACAGGGGGGAGAGACCCAGTACTTC	CATSDRQGGETQYF
TRBV5-6	TRBJ1-3	-	-	TGTGCCAGCAATAAGGAGGGCGCGGGAAACACCATATATTTT	CASNKEGAGNTIYF
TRBV5-8	TRBJ1-2	few	-	TGTGCCAGCAGCCGCCTGAGGGAGAACTATGGCTACACCTTC	CASSRLRENYGYTF
TRBV6-5	TRBJ2-7	-	-	TGTGCCAGCAGGAGGCTCAGGGGTCCCTACGAGCAGTACTTC	CASRRLRGPYEQYF
TRBV15	TRBJ2-2	-	TRBD1	TGTGCCACCAGCAGAGGGACAGGGGACACCGGGGAGCTGTTTTTT	CATSRGTGDTGELFF
TRBV29-1	TRBJ1-2	-	-	TGCAGCGTTGAAGATCGTGGGACGCCGGGGGTCTATGGCTACACCTTC	CSVEDRGTPGVYGYTF
TRBV29-1	TRBJ2-1	-	TRBD1	TGCAGCGTTGGCAGGGGGCGCAATGAGCAGTTCTTC	CSVGRGRNEQFF
TRBV28	TRBJ1-5	-	TRBD1	TGTGCCAGCAGTATCCAGGGGGCAGGGCAGCCCCAGCATTTT	CASSIQGAGQPQHF
TRBV19	TRBJ2-5	-	-	TGTGCCAGTAGTGTGGGGGCAGAAGAGACCCAGTACTTC	CASSVGAEETQYF
TRBV19	TRBJ1-2	-	-	TGTGCCAGTAGTCTGGGGACTGCGGTAACTAACTATGGCTACACCTTC	CASSLGTAVTNYGYTF
TRBV9	TRBJ2-3	-	TRBD1	TGTGCCAGCAGCGGGGACAGATTTAGGGATGATACGCAGTATTTT	CASSGDRFRDDTQYF
TRBV24-1	TRBJ2-7	once	-	TGTGCCACCAGTGATGACAAGAACGAGCAGTACTTC	CATSDDKNEQYF
TRBV6-1	TRBJ1-1	once	-	TGTGCCAGCAGTGAAACTTCGGACACTGAAGCTTTCTTT	CASSETSDTEAFF
TRBV9	TRBJ2-7	-	-	TGTGCCAGCAGCGTAGGAGAGGGTAGACCCTACGAGCAGTACTTC	CASSVGEGRPYEQYF
TRBV5-8	TRBJ2-7	-	-	TGTGCCAGCACTCAGGTCGCCTACGAGCAGTACTTC	CASTQVAYEQYF
TRBV6-5	TRBJ2-5	-	-	TGTGCCAGCAGTTACTCGGCAGGGGAAGAGACCCAGTACTTC	CASSYSAGEETQYF